This T cell receptor (beta chain) appears in the sequencing data of a study of blood T cell repertoires in COVID-19 (dated by TCRdb to the early 2020s). Background on the whole study: Samples from collaborators originated in the United States, Italy and Spain and spanned both the acute and convalescent phases of COVID-19. The material from the prospective study consisted of cDNA or gDNA derived from T cells, B-cell-depleted T cells, or PBMCs. The samples were drawn from two sources: the first 160 participants of the ongoing ImmuneRACE study, and 1,200 or so subjects contributed by 6 global collaborators. The repertoires were released in a freely available public database meant as a resource for research on the immune response to SARS-CoV-2. Sample metadata almost always included a de-identified subject ID, COVID-19 status, age in years and sex. Deeply sampled blood TCRbeta repertoires from subjects exposed to, actively infected with, or recovered from COVID-19 were included in the dataset. Where HLA class I and class II types were available, the types were taken from metadata supplied by the sample provider, not from assay-based typing. What the work shows at the level of the full study, not this receptor alone: How much clinical and demographic metadata was included differed by source and by participant, and the metadata was provided uncurated.

A word on this clone: Its antigen is unknown. No much larger clone is present one base from it, and per-base qualities are unavailable.

Whole blood was collected in K2EDTA tubes by collaborating institutions according to the institutions' own protocols. For TCRbeta analysis, collaborator samples were shipped as frozen whole blood, as isolated PBMCs, or as DNA extracted from either sample type. TCRbeta CDR3 regions were amplified from genomic DNA using the immunoSEQ Assay, a bias-controlled multiplex PCR. Under the source paper's analysis protocol: The number of nucleated cells in each sample was estimated from the amplification of reference gene primers within the assay. Sequence reads were collapsed and filtered to measure the absolute abundance of every unique TCRbeta CDR3 rearrangement. For each sample, productive Simpson clonality was calculated as the square root of Simpson's diversity index across productive rearrangements. TCRdb holds this immuneACCESS table with in-frame rearrangements only. Some clones are missing; in checked studies, unresolved V genes explain under half, and the rest has no known cause. Clone size and V and J calls were adopted from that table, with D and trimming inferred from the DNA. Across this sample there are 100,000 to 150,000 clones, with around 80% seen only once. The ten top clones hold 3.5% to 4% of the sample.

Sequenced input: peripheral blood. The clonotype comes from a woman between 50 and 59 years old with acute or convalescent COVID-19.

The nucleotide sequence is TGTGCCAGCAGCCCGAGCACCGGGGAGCTGTTTTTT. It translates as CASSPSTGELFF. The chain couples TRBV7-9 to TRBJ2-2; no D gene can be assigned with confidence. The CDR1 and CDR2 encoded by the germline V gene (reference sequence) are SEHNR and FQNEAQ. CDR3 length: 12 amino acids, cysteine to phenylalanine. Here the CDR3 DNA is all that survives: 36 bases in frame from base 1. At the junction V is shortened by 5 bases and J by 4 bases, with 5 bases in between.